This T cell receptor beta chain was profiled in a study of blood T cell repertoires in COVID-19. Sequencing was performed with immunoSEQ multiplex PCR; in TCRdb, only in-frame clones are kept and a portion is missing. The table lists about 38,000 clones, 70% to 90% of them singletons. The CDR3 extends over 15 amino acids. Germline V gene lookup returns CDR1 LGHDT and CDR2 YNNKEL (reference sequence). Trimming took 1 base from V and 9 from J, leaving 13 bases between them. The clonotype originates from a man aged 45-65 years with active COVID-19. The gene calls are TRBV3-1 (or the pseudogene TRBV3-2) and TRBJ1-6; TRBD1 might be the D (5 bases). Sequencing input: peripheral blood. CDR3 DNA sequence: TGTGCCAGCAGCCAAGGGGTCAGGGAGGCTTCACCCCTCCACTTT. As protein: CASSQGVREASPLHF.